The 29 T cell receptor beta chains given below trace back to one sample, sequenced in a study of blood T cell repertoires in COVID-19. Sequenced by immunoSEQ multiplex PCR; TCRdb stores in-frame clones only, minus some. The table shows about 140,000 clones, with roughly 89% occurring only once. Source material: peripheral blood. Every receptor here comes from a woman aged 40 to 55 with acute or convalescent COVID-19.

The CDR3 is CASNDRVSTGELFF. The DNA for the CDR3 is TGCGCCAGCAACGACAGGGTGAGCACCGGGGAGCTGTTTTTT. V and J are TRBV5-1 and TRBJ2-2, with 7 bases fitting TRBD1. Germline V gives CDR1 SGHRS, CDR2 YFSETQ. The CDR3 sequence is 14 residues long. Trimming removed 6 bases from V and 4 bases from J; junction bases left unmatched: 6.

This chain uses TRBV21-1 with TRBJ2-3; the table names TRBD2, a call not compared with the DNA. TRBV21-1 is annotated as a pseudogene. The CDR3 has 18 residues. CDR3 DNA sequence: TGTGCCAGCAGCAAACGTTCCGCTAGCGGGAAGTCGGGAGATACGCAGTATTTT. This sequence encodes CASSKRSASGKSGDTQYF.

This clone appeared once. The V gene is TRBV6-1, the J gene TRBJ2-7, with TRBD2 matching 10 bases. The V segment lost 6 bases and the J segment 2 bases; nucleotides outside the gene matches: 7. CDR1 and CDR2 from the germline V gene are MNHNS and SASEGT. The CDR3 totals 15 residues. The CDR3 nucleotides read TGTGCCAGCAGCCAGAGCGGGGGGGGCCCCTACGAGCAGTACTTC. This gives the protein CASSQSGGGPYEQYF.

This chain's CDR3 is CASRLERFSNQPQHF. As DNA, the CDR3 is TGTGCCAGCAGACTGGAGAGGTTTAGCAATCAGCCCCAGCATTTT. V usage is TRBV6-5 and J usage is TRBJ1-5; D is undetermined. V was cut by 6 bases and J by 0 bases, with 12 bases left in between. Per germline, CDR1 MNHEY and CDR2 SVGAGI. CDR3 length: 15 residues.

The CDR3 spells CAWRSSGYEQYF. In DNA form, the CDR3 reads TGTGCCTGGAGATCTAGCGGGTACGAGCAGTACTTC. The chain employs TRBV30 and TRBJ2-7; 8 nucleotides match TRBD2. CDR1 and CDR2 from the germline V gene are GTSNPN and SVGIG (reference sequence). The CDR3 runs 12 residues. The V gene end was trimmed by 3 bases and the J gene end by 4 bases; junction bases not matched to a gene: 2.

This rearrangement joins TRBV29-1 to TRBJ1-1; D might be TRBD1 (6 bases). This CDR3 has 12 amino acids. Trimming left V 1 base short and J 10 bases short, with 13 bases between. Germline V gene data show CDR1 as SQVTM and CDR2 as ANQGSEA. CDR3 sequence: CSVEGGGGRAFF. The DNA of the CDR3 is TGCAGCGTTGAAGGGGGAGGGGGTAGAGCTTTCTTT.

This rearrangement joins TRBV4-1 to TRBJ2-1, with TRBD2 identical over 12 bases. The length of the CDR3 is 18 residues. Germline CDR1 is MGHRA and CDR2 is YSYEKL. Losses at the gene ends were 1 base for V and 8 bases for J; bases not matched to a gene: 12. DNA of the CDR3: TGCGCCAGCAGCCAAGTCAACCCCTGGACTAGCGGGATGGATGAGCAGTTCTTC. It yields the protein CASSQVNPWTSGMDEQFF.

This clone came up a few times. The chain joins TRBV3-1 (or the pseudogene TRBV3-2) to TRBJ1-1, with TRBD1 matching over 7 bases. Germline CDR1 and CDR2: LGHDT and YNNKEL (reference sequence). Trimming at V came to 6 bases and at J to 5 bases, leaving 12 bases not matched to a gene. This CDR3 region has 15 residues. CDR3 DNA: TGTGCCAGCAGACCCTCGACAGGGAGAGGTACTGAAGCTTTCTTT. Encoded protein: CASRPSTGRGTEAFF.

The genes are TRBV5-5 and TRBJ2-1; TRBD2 aligns across 9 bases. Losses at the gene ends were 2 bases for V and 4 bases for J; bases not matched to a gene: 7. The germline gives CDR1 SGHKS, CDR2 YYEKEE (reference sequence). The CDR3 runs 16 residues. The CDR3 protein is CASSFGLAQSYNEQFF. CDR3 bases: TGTGCCAGCAGCTTTGGACTAGCGCAATCTTACAATGAGCAGTTCTTC. The full variable domain, completed using reference TRBV5-5 and TRBJ2-1, is DAGVTQSPTHLIKTRGQQVTLRCSPISGHKSVSWYQQVLGQGPQFIFQYYEKEERGRGNFPDRFSARQFPNYSSELNVNALLLGDSALYLCASSFGLAQSYNEQFFGPGTRLTVL.

This clone occurred once. This rearrangement joins TRBV2 to TRBJ2-7, with D tentatively TRBD1 (5 bases). Germline V gene data show CDR1 as SNHLY and CDR2 as FYNNEI. V lost 2 bases and J 1 base, leaving 9 bases between the germline ends. This CDR3 comprises 14 residues. The CDR3 coding sequence is TGTGCCAGCAGTGAAAGACAGTATTCCTACGAGCAGTACTTC. Amino acid sequence: CASSERQYSYEQYF.

The chain is built from TRBV11-1 and TRBJ1-3, with 8 bases identical to TRBD1. The germline V gene encodes CDR1 SGHAT and CDR2 FQDESV (reference sequence). After removal of 5 bases from V and 2 bases from J, the junction contained 5 bases not matched to a gene. The CDR3 has 15 residues. CDR3 DNA sequence: TGTGCCAGCAGCCGGGACAGGACGGCTGGAAACACCATATATTTT. The encoded protein is CASSRDRTAGNTIYF.

V usage is TRBV30 and J usage is TRBJ1-2, with D perhaps TRBD1 (6 bases). The V and J ends lost 4 bases and 4 bases respectively, with 16 bases between them. Germline CDR1 reads GTSNPN; CDR2 reads SVGIG (reference sequence). The CDR3 length is 14 residues. The CDR3: CAWNSQGITYGYTF. DNA for the CDR3: TGTGCCTGGAACTCCCAGGGGATCACCTATGGCTACACCTTC. The variable domain in full, completed from reference TRBV30 and TRBJ1-2, reads SQTIHQWPATLVQPVGSPLSLECTVEGTSNPNLYWYRQAAGRGLQLLFYSVGIGQISSEVPQNLSASRPQDRQFILSSKKLLLSDSGFYLCAWNSQGITYGYTFGSGTRLTVV.

The chain couples TRBV27 to TRBJ2-7; 12 bases map to TRBD2. Trimming at V came to 5 bases and at J to 3 bases, leaving 5 bases not matched to a gene. CDR3 length equals 15 residues. Germline V lookup: CDR1 MNHEY, CDR2 SMNVEV (reference sequence). CDR3 coding DNA: TGTGCCAGCAGTCCCAGGACTAGCGGGGACTACGAGCAGTACTTC. Protein sequence: CASSPRTSGDYEQYF.

The chain combines TRBV30 with TRBJ2-7; D is unresolved. The CDR3 runs to 12 residues. Between the trimmed V and J ends, which lost 2 bases and 5 bases, there was a span of 10 bases. Germline CDR1 reads GTSNPN; CDR2 reads SVGIG (reference sequence). The chain's CDR3 is CAWSFGGNEQYF. The DNA of the CDR3 is TGTGCCTGGAGTTTCGGCGGCAACGAGCAGTACTTC.

The genes are TRBV28 and TRBJ1-5, with a possible D match to TRBD1 (5 bases). The CDR3 consists of 18 residues. Between the trimmed V and J ends, which lost 2 bases and 4 bases, there was a span of 21 bases. From germline, CDR1 is MDHEN and CDR2 SYDVKM. CDR3 sequence (DNA): TGTGCCAGCAGTTTACTCCCTCTGGCGGGGCATGGTAATCAGCCCCAGCATTTT. It translates to CASSLLPLAGHGNQPQHF.

This clone showed up just a few times. The chain combines TRBV6-2 or TRBV6-3 with TRBJ2-7; no reliable D call. The CDR3 is made up of 14 amino acids. V was clipped by 0 bases and J by 2 bases, with 8 bases between them. Germline V gives CDR1 MNHEY, CDR2 SVGEGT. DNA of the CDR3: TGTGCCAGCAGTTACTCGTTAAGCCCCTACGAGCAGTACTTC. It specifies CASSYSLSPYEQYF.

This clone was counted only a few times. The chain employs TRBV5-5 and TRBJ2-5; D call uncertain. Germline CDR1 reads SGHKS; CDR2 reads YYEKEE (reference sequence). The CDR3 consists of 15 residues. V was pared by 2 bases and J by 0 bases, with 11 bases between. The CDR3 reads CASSLILTDQETQYF. In DNA, the CDR3 is TGTGCCAGCAGCTTAATTCTCACAGACCAAGAGACCCAGTACTTC.

This clone occurred once. The rearrangement uses TRBV19 and TRBJ1-2, with 8 nucleotides matching TRBD1. This CDR3 has 15 residues. With V trimmed by 5 bases and J by 2 bases, 7 bases remained unmatched. CDR1 and CDR2 from the germline V gene are LNHDA and SQIVND (reference sequence). CDR3 DNA sequence: TGTGCCAGTAGTCGACAGGGGACTTTCAACTATGGCTACACCTTC. Encoded protein: CASSRQGTFNYGYTF.

The chain recombines TRBV19 with TRBJ2-7; 7 nucleotides align to TRBD1. CDR1 and CDR2 (germline): LNHDA, SQIVND (reference sequence). V trimming: 4 bases; J trimming: 0 bases; junction bases outside the gene matches: 3. The CDR3 consists of 14 residues. CDR3 sequence reads: CASSRDRSSYEQYF. In nucleotides, the CDR3 is TGTGCCAGTAGTAGGGACAGAAGCTCCTACGAGCAGTACTTC.

This clone was seen more than once but under ten times. The chain joins TRBV6-2 or TRBV6-3 to TRBJ1-2; D unclear. The CDR3 has 13 amino acids. Deletions cut 2 bases from V and 4 bases from J, with 8 bases between. CDR1 is MNHEY, CDR2 SVGEGT, per germline. The CDR3 DNA sequence: TGTGCCAGCAGTTACGGAGGCAGCTATGGCTACACCTTC. It is translated as CASSYGGSYGYTF.

V gene TRBV13 combines with J gene TRBJ2-3; 13 nucleotides line up with TRBD2. The CDR3 is 14 residues long. Trimming took 5 bases from V and 4 from J; bases not matched to a gene: 0. Germline V gene lookup returns CDR1 PRHDT and CDR2 FYEKMQ (reference sequence). CDR3 loop: CASSGLAGADTQYF. In DNA form, the CDR3 reads TGTGCCAGCAGCGGACTAGCGGGAGCAGATACGCAGTATTTT.

The chain combines TRBV6-5 with TRBJ2-1, with 8 bases identical to TRBD2. Germline V gene data show CDR1 as MNHEY and CDR2 as SVGAGI. The ends lost 2 bases at V and 6 bases at J; junction bases unmatched: 6. The CDR3 totals 15 residues. The DNA for the CDR3 is TGTGCCAGCAGTTACCTGGGACTAGGGACCAATGAGCAGTTCTTC. This codes for CASSYLGLGTNEQFF.

This chain uses TRBV20-1 with TRBJ2-3, with TRBD2 identical over 11 bases. V dropped 3 bases and J dropped 6; count of bases not matched to a gene: 5. The CDR3 consists of 14 residues. Germline CDR1 and CDR2: DFQATT and SNEGSKA (reference sequence). The CDR3 protein is CSASSGGALDTQYF. In nucleotides, the CDR3 is TGCAGTGCTAGTAGCGGGGGGGCCTTGGATACGCAGTATTTT.

The V and J genes are TRBV30 and TRBJ1-4; 11 nucleotides line up with TRBD1. J gave up 6 bases and V 0 bases, and 3 bases lay outside the gene matches. Germline CDR1 is GTSNPN and CDR2 is SVGIG (reference sequence). CDR3 length: 15 amino acids. The CDR3 coding sequence is TGTGCCTGGAGTGTACTGGGACAGGGGGATGAAAAACTGTTTTTT. This codes for CAWSVLGQGDEKLFF.

Here the CDR3 DNA reads TGTGCCAGCAGCTTAGGGACAACCACCGGGGAGCTGTTTTTT. Translating gives CASSLGTTTGELFF. The chain combines TRBV13 with TRBJ2-2; D unclear. Trimming removed 0 bases from V and 4 bases from J, with 6 bases in between. The length of the CDR3 is 14 residues. From germline, CDR1 is PRHDT and CDR2 FYEKMQ (reference sequence).

CDR3 in amino acids: CASSLYSGRVETQYF. CDR3 bases: TGTGCCAGCAGTCTCTATAGCGGGAGGGTTGAGACCCAGTACTTC. The V call is TRBV7-2, the J call TRBJ2-5; 11 bases agree with TRBD2. The CDR3 consists of 15 residues. J gave up 5 bases and V 6 bases, and 8 bases lay outside the gene matches. Germline assignment: CDR1 SGHTA and CDR2 FQGNSA.

The chain uses TRBV2 and TRBJ2-1; 7 bases agree with TRBD2. Losses at the gene ends were 7 bases for V and 6 bases for J; bases not matched to a gene: 9. CDR3 size: 14 residues. In germline, CDR1 is SNHLY, CDR2 FYNNEI. The CDR3 loop reads CASMSGGGSNEQFF. The DNA for the CDR3 is TGTGCCAGCATGTCCGGTGGCGGGAGCAATGAGCAGTTCTTC. Complete variable domain (other parts from reference TRBV2 and TRBJ2-1): EPEVTQTPSHQVTQMGQEVILRCVPISNHLYFYWYRQILGQKVEFLVSFYNNEISEKSEIFDDQFSVERPDGSNFTLKIRSTKLEDSAMYFCASMSGGGSNEQFFGPGTRLTVL.

The chain uses TRBV4-1 and TRBJ1-1; possible D gene TRBD1, 5 bases. V lost 3 bases to trimming and J lost 0 bases, with 11 bases between them. Germline CDR1 is MGHRA and CDR2 is YSYEKL. The CDR3 spans 15 residues. The chain's CDR3 is CASSQRQIMNTEAFF. In DNA form, the CDR3 reads TGCGCCAGCAGCCAGAGACAGATCATGAACACTGAAGCTTTCTTT.

The chain couples TRBV10-3 to TRBJ2-7; D not resolved. The CDR3 contains 13 residues. The germline CDR1 and CDR2 sequences are ENHRY and SYGVKD. V dropped 4 bases and J dropped 0 bases, with 7 bases sitting between them. The CDR3 loop is CAISVLSSYEQYF. In nucleotides, the CDR3 is TGTGCCATCAGTGTTCTTAGCTCCTACGAGCAGTACTTC.